Below, one T cell receptor (beta chain) is given with its context. By how much of the sample it makes up, this clone is medium-sized (0.01 to 0.1%). Its antigen is unknown. Per-base quality was not reported, and no clone a single base away is much larger than it. This specimen comes from a study of cytomegalovirus exposure and HLA in healthy donors (dated by TCRdb to between 2016 and 2019). Background on the whole study: In an earlier analysis of roughly 590 of the donors, around 300 Gb of sequence data and approximately 100 million unique TCR beta sequences from about 180 million T cells were reported. Because of strong linkage in the cohort, roughly five DR-DQ haplotypes were treated as single units for association and clustering. An early release covering roughly 600 HLA-typed donors comprised 250 to 350 gigabases of sequencing data and around 80 million unique TCR sequences. HLA typing included class I and class II loci at four-digit resolution. The study was designed to test whether signatures of past pathogen exposure could be identified by cataloging public T cell receptors. All discovery cohort repertoires had been generated using a single sequencing platform. The number of typed donors differed by locus: about 620-630 for A, B, C, DRB1 and DQB1; 500 to 550 for DQA1; around 580 for DPA1; and approximately 450 for DPB1. Along with the 666-subject first cohort, a separate validation cohort of 120 different subjects was used. Genome-wide SNP genotypes for about 65% of the 666 donors were used in a later genetic analysis, which treated that subset as a discovery cohort. Donor age, sex, ethnicity and CMV serostatus were compiled together with the repertoire data. To study patterns of TCR occurrence, a later analysis re-analyzed previously published TCR beta repertoires from 500 to 850 donors and added high-resolution HLA genotyping. The later analysis used no new phenotypic data to find candidate immune exposures, relying instead on TCR beta sequences and their occurrence across donors. Among the approximately 420 genotyped donors, 81% belonged to the genetic ancestry cluster associated with self-reported Caucasian donors. High-throughput TCR immunosequencing, statistical association of individual TCRs with disease status, and machine learning were combined to predict cytomegalovirus infection status. Among roughly 400 genotyped donors of the cohort, an average of approximately 200,000 unique TCR beta nucleotide sequences was sequenced per donor, of which approximately 18% were non-productive. An earlier analysis of 500 to 750 of the donors applied high-throughput TCR beta sequencing to assess whether each TCR beta V gene segment acted as functional or pseudogenic. Using immunosequencing, the study profiled T cell repertoires from fewer than 700 subjects and related those repertoires to cytomegalovirus serostatus.

Overall study outcomes, separate from this receptor: In this cohort, only TCR beta chains were sequenced, and detectable features were limited by the absence of alpha or paired-chain data. Some 15 rarely observed V segments, including chromosome 9 orphons, were excluded from the earlier analysis of just under 600 of the donors because counts were too low. Linkage disequilibrium might explain the correlated functional status among segregating V segments, but an unknown experimental factor could not be excluded. In a later analysis, HLA-associated TCR beta chains showed more clonal expansion and lower generation probabilities than non-associated chains that were equally common. Across donors, most TCR sequences were observed very rarely, whereas some public TCRs were present in many individuals. Broadly in line with IMGT annotations, most TCR beta V segments showed up in productive rearrangements about 87% or about 30% of the time in an earlier analysis of a few hundred of the donors. A later analysis found that most CMV-associated TCR beta chains appeared HLA-restricted, with HLA associations seemingly driven largely by CMV exposure. A later genetic analysis associated a missense DCLRE1C variant with V-gene and J-gene trimming of TCR beta chains, and an independent cohort replicated the association. The classifier was reported to diagnose cytomegalovirus status with high specificity and sensitivity in both the original and validation cohorts. Immune exposure information for the cohort was limited to CMV serostatus. The authors suggested that the approach could potentially be generalized to other disease states and immunological phenotypes. A further reported finding was that TCR beta sequences accurately predicted the HLA-A and HLA-B alleles for most subjects in the first cohort. In a later analysis, several top co-occurrence clusters were reported to appear linked to parvovirus B19, influenza, CMV and Epstein-Barr virus. When HLA alleles, especially DR and DQ, strongly co-occurred, attributing TCR associations to individual alleles was difficult. The study gave a list of about 150 TCR beta chains associated with cytomegalovirus. According to a later analysis, TCR association rates differed among HLA loci, with DRB1 alleles showing the most associated TCRs and HLA-C alleles showing the fewest. Because HLA typing was unavailable for some donors at each locus, only the typed subset was used in association tests. In vitro tests confirmed that a few of the cytomegalovirus-associated TCR beta chains recognize cytomegalovirus antigens. A cluster of highly shared sequence variants was judged likely to represent a technical artifact of the sequencing pipeline. Sequencing depth was assumed to be roughly uniform across donors in the presence/absence analyses, though that assumption may not hold. The 87-base-pair reads could not distinguish some IMGT-functional V segments, including TRBV6-2 and TRBV6-3, so those segments were excluded. A later analysis associated 16,951 TCR beta sequences with specific HLA alleles at a false discovery rate of 0.05. Compared with the approximately 670-donor mean, donors in an Asian-associated ancestry cluster had fewer N-insertions in productive TCRs, according to a later genetic analysis.

Libraries were constructed by the immunoSEQ multiplex PCR assay. The multiplex PCR relied on a mix of 60 forward primers for TCR Vbeta segments and 13 reverse primers for TCR Jbeta segments. The CDR3 region of rearranged TCR beta genes was amplified from genomic DNA by a multiplex PCR assay. Amplified TCR beta libraries were sequenced as 87-base-pair reads on the Illumina HiSeq System. As for the authors' bioinformatics: A later analysis tallied roughly 76 million unique TCR beta chains across the approximately 670 repertoires, and approximately 11 million of those chains were shared by two or more donors. Raw reads were error-corrected and collapsed into unique sequences with a nearest-neighbor algorithm that merged closely related sequences to remove PCR and sequencing errors. To assign V, D and J gene segments, CDR3 sequences were aligned to IMGT reference sequences. For a sequence to be retained, a match of at least six nucleotides was required to both a V gene segment and a J gene segment. A rearrangement counted as productive if the CDR3 had no stop codons and remained in frame with V and J, and every other rearrangement counted as non-productive. Following IMGT convention, CDR3 was defined as the stretch from the second conserved V-encoded cysteine up to the conserved J-encoded phenylalanine. The earlier analysis of a few hundred of the donors excluded any sequence lacking an unambiguous match to a single V gene segment. In an earlier analysis of approximately 500 of the donors, a V segment was called functional when productive rearrangements were above 56.7%, and segregating when the standard deviation between donors exceeded 5%. To diagnose cytomegalovirus status from the catalog of TCR beta chain sequences, a statistical classification framework was built. V and J gene assignment, in a later analysis, came from comparing TCR nucleotide sequences with IMGT/GENE-DB human TR gene sequences. Using the TCRdist pipeline, a later analysis assigned CDR3 sequences along with most-parsimonious VDJ recombination scenarios. In a later analysis, each TCR beta chain was defined by its CDR3 amino acid sequence together with its V-gene family, and reads without a unique V-gene family were excluded. In a later analysis, a few hundred highly shared, low-generation-probability nucleotide sequences were removed to address suspected cross-contamination and a sequencing artifact. A later analysis calculated a clonal expansion index for each public chain from normalized within-repertoire ranks of inferred template counts. In a later analysis, generation probabilities were computed with a VDJ recombination model fitted to out-of-frame rearrangements, and the resulting probabilities were checked against IGoR. A later analysis scored TCR-TCR, TCR-HLA and TCR-CMV co-occurrence with hypergeometric tests, applying a repertoire-size bias correction to TCR pairs. To estimate false discovery rates, a later analysis permuted the HLA or CMV assignments 20 times. In a later analysis, co-occurring TCRs were grouped using DBSCAN, with TCRdist sequence similarity added in when clustering inside HLA-allele-positive subsets. Co-occurrence clustering excluded repertoires with fewer than 30,000 or more than 120,000 public chains, plus five with anomalous nucleotide sharing. Drawn from immuneACCESS, this table holds only the in-frame rearrangements with V and J called that TCRdb kept. Clones are partly lost; checked studies trace under half to an unresolved V gene and leave the rest unexplained. V, J and clone size are taken as reported in that table, and D and trimming were inferred from the DNA itself. The sample yields roughly 100,000 clones; approximately 71% were counted once. The top ten clonotypes cover over 2% of the sample.

The cohort was made up of roughly 670 healthy bone marrow donors. At the time of sampling, all cohort members were nominally healthy, though unrecorded immune exposures were likely present. The donor tested CMV seronegative and was one of the 352 seronegative cohort members. Every donor gave a peripheral blood sample, and the peripheral blood mononuclear cells from that sample were used for TCR beta sequencing. Genomic DNA was extracted from the blood cell samples with the Qiagen DNeasy Blood Extraction Kit. From the cysteine up to the phenylalanine, the CDR3 has a length of 15 residues. Only the CDR3 DNA stays, 45 bases, in frame from base 1. V is pruned by 1 base and J by 4 bases, leaving 4 bases of the junction without a gene match. Sequences MNHNS (CDR1) and SASEGT (CDR2) are obtained from the germline V gene.

The chain employs TRBV6-1 and TRBJ1-5; 7 bases in between match TRBD1. This receptor was taken from a man in his forties in good health and CMV-seronegative. The specimen was PBMCs. The CDR3 protein is CASSEVAGGNQPQHF. The nucleotide sequence is given as TGTGCCAGCAGTGAAGTGGCAGGGGGGAATCAGCCCCAGCATTTT.